This T cell receptor (beta chain) was retrieved from a study of technical replicates of blood from a handful of donors. Here immunoSEQ multiplex PCR was the method, and the copy in TCRdb shows in-frame clones only, minus some. The repertoire holds tens of thousands of clones, with just over 90% as singletons. Germline lookup yields CDR1 SGHKS and CDR2 YYEKEE (reference sequence). V was clipped by 4 bases and J by 4 bases; unmatched bases: 18. The CDR3 totals 20 residues. The chain combines TRBV5-5 with TRBJ2-1; TRBD2 agrees at 12 bases. The sample taken for sequencing was T cells isolated from PBMCs. The sequence was collected from a human donor in good health. CDR3 sequence (DNA): TGTGCCAGCAGCCTCAGACTAGCGGGAGCGGGAAGGGGGGCTTACAATGAGCAGTTCTTC. Encoded protein: CASSLRLAGAGRGAYNEQFF.